Included here is one TCR beta chain sequence, with context. Which antigen it targets is not known. No base quality values were provided; no much bigger clone lies one nucleotide off. The cohort comprised 670 or so healthy bone marrow donors. Cohort members were all nominally healthy when sampled, although unrecorded immune exposures were likely present. The donor was CMV seronegative and was included in the group of 352 seronegative cohort members. Every donor gave a peripheral blood sample, and the peripheral blood mononuclear cells from that sample were used for TCR beta sequencing. The Qiagen DNeasy Blood Extraction Kit was used to extract genomic DNA from the blood cell samples. This sample is part of a study of cytomegalovirus exposure and HLA in healthy donors (dated by TCRdb to between 2016 and 2019). For the study in its entirety: An earlier analysis of roughly 500 of the donors reported 250 to 350 Gb of sequence data and some 120 million unique TCR beta sequences from roughly 200 million T cells. An early release covering about 600 HLA-typed donors comprised roughly 300 gigabases of sequencing data and approximately 85 million unique TCR sequences. Of the roughly 400 genotyped donors, 80% to 90% were placed in the genetic ancestry cluster associated with self-reported Caucasian donors. The aim of the study was to test whether cataloging public T cell receptors could identify signatures of past pathogen exposure. The study profiled the T cell repertoires of hundreds of subjects by immunosequencing and related them to cytomegalovirus serostatus. Besides the first cohort of approximately 670 subjects, a separate validation cohort made up of 95 to 150 different subjects was used. High-throughput TCR immunosequencing, statistical association of individual TCRs with disease status, and machine learning were combined to predict cytomegalovirus infection status. In a later analysis, previously published TCR beta repertoires from 550 to 750 donors were re-analyzed and high-resolution HLA genotyping was added so that TCR occurrence patterns could be studied. Rather than drawing on any new phenotypic data, the later analysis identified candidate immune exposures from TCR beta sequences and the way those sequences occurred across donors. An earlier analysis of fewer than 750 of the donors used high-throughput TCR beta sequencing to judge whether each TCR beta V gene segment behaved as functional or pseudogenic. Alongside the repertoire data, information on donor age, sex, ethnicity and CMV serostatus was compiled. In a later genetic analysis, genome-wide SNP genotypes for about 55% of the roughly 670 donors were used, and that subset was treated as a discovery cohort. All discovery cohort repertoires had been generated on a single sequencing platform. Both class I and class II loci were covered by HLA typing, at four-digit resolution. The number of typed donors differed by locus: about 620-630 for A, B, C, DRB1 and DQB1; some 500 for DQA1; approximately 610 for DPA1; and approximately 450 for DPB1. Four or five DR-DQ haplotypes were handled as single units for association and clustering because linkage in the cohort was strong. On average, about 200,000 unique TCR beta nucleotide sequences were sequenced per donor among 398 genotyped donors of the cohort, with roughly 18% of those sequences being non-productive. General findings and caveats noted by the study authors: Assigning TCR associations to individual alleles was difficult when HLA alleles, especially DR and DQ, strongly co-occurred. Because HLA typing was missing for some donors at each locus, association tests included only the typed subset. The authors suggested that the approach could potentially be generalized to other disease states and immunological phenotypes. In a later analysis, HLA-associated TCR beta chains showed more clonal expansion and lower generation probabilities than non-associated chains that were equally common. The study listed 170 or so TCR beta chains as associated with cytomegalovirus. In both the original and validation cohorts, the classifier was reported to diagnose cytomegalovirus status with high specificity and sensitivity. The sequencing pipeline was judged likely to have produced a cluster of highly shared sequence variants as a technical artifact. Linkage disequilibrium might explain the correlated functional status among segregating V segments, but an unknown experimental factor could not be excluded. In a later analysis, most CMV-associated TCR beta chains were found to appear HLA-restricted, with HLA associations seemingly driven largely by CMV exposure. According to a later genetic analysis, donors in an Asian-associated ancestry cluster had fewer N-insertions in productive TCRs than the approximately 700-donor mean. A later analysis reported that several top co-occurrence clusters appeared linked to parvovirus B19, influenza, CMV and Epstein-Barr virus. Roughly uniform sequencing depth across donors was assumed in presence/absence analyses, although this assumption may not hold. In a later analysis, the rate of TCR association differed among HLA loci, with DRB1 alleles having the most associated TCRs and HLA-C alleles having the fewest. In this cohort, only TCR beta chains were sequenced, and detectable features were limited by the absence of alpha or paired-chain data. A further reported finding was that TCR beta sequences accurately predicted the HLA-A and HLA-B alleles for most subjects in the first cohort. An earlier analysis of some 560 of the donors showed that most TCR beta V segments appeared in productive rearrangements either about 87% or about 30% of the time, which broadly matched IMGT annotations. A later genetic analysis associated a missense DCLRE1C variant with V-gene and J-gene trimming of TCR beta chains, and an independent cohort replicated the association. In vitro tests confirmed that a few of the cytomegalovirus-associated TCR beta chains recognize cytomegalovirus antigens. Immune exposure information for the cohort was limited to CMV serostatus. The earlier analysis of fewer than 750 of the donors excluded 15 to 20 rarely observed V segments, including chromosome 9 orphons, because counts were too low. Some IMGT-functional V segments, including TRBV6-2 and TRBV6-3, could not be distinguished by the 87-base-pair reads and were therefore excluded. At a false discovery rate of 0.05, a later analysis linked about 16,000 TCR beta sequences to specific HLA alleles. Most TCR sequences were seen in very few donors, while some public TCRs were found in many individuals.

CDR1 MNHEY and CDR2 SMNVEV were looked up in the germline V gene (reference sequence). The CDR3 measures 15 amino acids from cysteine to phenylalanine. Only the CDR3 DNA is retained, 45 bases long and in frame from the first base. V has 5 bases trimmed and J has 1 base trimmed; junction bases matching no gene number 7. The library was produced with the immunoSEQ multiplex PCR assay. For the multiplex PCR, a mixture combining 60 forward primers for TCR Vbeta segments and 13 reverse primers for TCR Jbeta segments was used. The CDR3 region of rearranged TCR beta genes was amplified from genomic DNA by a multiplex PCR assay. Amplified TCR beta libraries were sequenced as 87-base-pair reads on the Illumina HiSeq System. Concerning the study's data processing: Across the roughly 670 repertoires, a later analysis counted 78 million or so unique TCR beta chains, around 10 million of which were shared by at least two donors. To remove PCR and sequencing errors, raw reads were error-corrected and collapsed into unique sequences using a nearest-neighbor algorithm that merged closely related sequences. CDR3 sequences were aligned to IMGT reference sequences to assign V, D and J gene segments. Each retained sequence needed at least a six-nucleotide match to both a V gene segment and a J gene segment. Rearrangements were classified as productive when the CDR3 lacked stop codons and remained in frame with V and J, and all other rearrangements were classified as non-productive. Following IMGT convention, CDR3 was defined as the stretch from the second conserved V-encoded cysteine up to the conserved J-encoded phenylalanine. Sequences without an unambiguous match to a single V gene segment were excluded from the earlier analysis of several hundred of the donors. In an earlier analysis of some 590 of the donors, a V segment was called functional when productive rearrangements were above 56.7%, and segregating when the standard deviation between donors exceeded 5%. To diagnose cytomegalovirus status from the catalog of TCR beta chain sequences, a statistical classification framework was built. In a later analysis, V and J genes were assigned by comparing TCR nucleotide sequences against IMGT/GENE-DB human TR gene sequences. A later analysis assigned CDR3 sequences and most-parsimonious VDJ recombination scenarios with the TCRdist pipeline. In a later analysis, every TCR beta chain was defined by the combination of its CDR3 amino acid sequence and its V-gene family, and reads without a unique V-gene family were dropped. A later analysis removed several hundred highly shared, low-generation-probability nucleotide sequences to deal with suspected cross-contamination and a sequencing artifact. In a later analysis, a clonal expansion index was calculated for each public chain from normalized within-repertoire ranks of inferred template counts. In a later analysis, generation probabilities were computed with a VDJ recombination model fitted to out-of-frame rearrangements, and the resulting probabilities were checked against IGoR. In a later analysis, TCR-TCR, TCR-HLA and TCR-CMV co-occurrence was scored with hypergeometric tests, and a repertoire-size bias correction was applied to TCR pairs. In a later analysis, false discovery rates were estimated by permuting HLA or CMV assignments 20 times. In a later analysis, co-occurring TCRs were grouped with DBSCAN, and TCRdist sequence similarity was added when clustering was performed within HLA-allele-positive subsets. For co-occurrence clustering, repertoires with fewer than 30,000 or more than 120,000 public chains were excluded, along with four or five repertoires with anomalous nucleotide sharing. As stored in TCRdb, this immuneACCESS dataset retains in-frame rearrangements with V and J assigned. A fraction of the clones does not appear; measured against another copy, unresolved V genes explain less than half of the discrepancy, and the remainder lacks a known reason. D and trimming come from the DNA, and the V and J calls and clone size come from that table. The sample contains some 190,000 clones, 76% of them found a single time. The ten most abundant clones make up around 1.6% of the sample.

This clonotype was obtained from a man younger than 35 in good health and CMV-seronegative. The sample taken for sequencing was PBMCs. Recombination connected TRBV27 to TRBJ1-1; the central 7 bases match TRBD1. The CDR3 protein: CASSITTGRNTEAFF. DNA sequence: TGTGCCAGCAGTATAACGACAGGGCGGAACACTGAAGCTTTCTTT.